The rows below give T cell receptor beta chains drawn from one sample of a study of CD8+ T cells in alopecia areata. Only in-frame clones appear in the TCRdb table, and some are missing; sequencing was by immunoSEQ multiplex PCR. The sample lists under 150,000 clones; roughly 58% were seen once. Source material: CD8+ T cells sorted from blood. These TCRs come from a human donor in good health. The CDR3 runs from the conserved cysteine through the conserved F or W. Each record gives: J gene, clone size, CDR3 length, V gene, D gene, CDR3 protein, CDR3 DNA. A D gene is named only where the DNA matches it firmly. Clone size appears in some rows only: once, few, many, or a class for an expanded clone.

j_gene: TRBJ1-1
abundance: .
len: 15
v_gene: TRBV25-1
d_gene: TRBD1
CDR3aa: CASRLTGARNTEAFF
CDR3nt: TGTGCCAGCAGGCTGACAGGGGCCAGGAACACTGAAGCTTTCTTT

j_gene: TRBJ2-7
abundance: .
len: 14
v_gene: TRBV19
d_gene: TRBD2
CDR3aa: CASSPGLAGNEQYF
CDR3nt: TGTGCCAGTAGTCCTGGACTAGCGGGAAACGAGCAGTACTTC

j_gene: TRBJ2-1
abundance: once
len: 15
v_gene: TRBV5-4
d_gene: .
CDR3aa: CASSLDPISYNEQFF
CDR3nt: TGTGCCAGCAGCTTGGACCCGATATCCTACAATGAGCAGTTCTTC

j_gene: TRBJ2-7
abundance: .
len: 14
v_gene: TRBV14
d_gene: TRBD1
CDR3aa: CASSQWDRGYEQYF
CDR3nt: TGTGCCAGCAGCCAATGGGACAGGGGCTACGAGCAGTACTTC

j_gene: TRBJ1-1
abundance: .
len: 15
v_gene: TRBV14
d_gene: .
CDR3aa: CASSRKMDGYTEAFF
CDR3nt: TGTGCCAGCAGCCGAAAAATGGATGGGTACACTGAAGCTTTCTTT

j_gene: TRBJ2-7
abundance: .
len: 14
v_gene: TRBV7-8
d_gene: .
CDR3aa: CASSRFGGPYEQYF
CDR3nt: TGTGCCAGCAGCCGTTTTGGGGGTCCCTACGAGCAGTACTTC

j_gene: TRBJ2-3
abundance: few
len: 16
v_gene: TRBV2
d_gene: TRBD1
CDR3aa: CASSPLPGQSTDTQYF
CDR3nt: TGTGCCAGCAGTCCACTACCGGGACAGAGCACAGATACGCAGTATTTT

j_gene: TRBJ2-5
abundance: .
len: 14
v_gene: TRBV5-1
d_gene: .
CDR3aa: CASSLVDPLETQYF
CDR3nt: TGCGCCAGCAGCTTGGTGGATCCCCTAGAGACCCAGTACTTC

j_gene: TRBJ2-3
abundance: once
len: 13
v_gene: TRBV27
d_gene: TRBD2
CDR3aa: CATQAGGPDTQYF
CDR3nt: TGTGCTACGCAGGCGGGAGGACCAGATACGCAGTATTTT

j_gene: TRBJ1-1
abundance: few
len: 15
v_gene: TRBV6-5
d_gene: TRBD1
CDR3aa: CASRLGQGPYTEAFF
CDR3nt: TGTGCCAGCAGGTTAGGACAGGGACCCTACACTGAAGCTTTCTTT

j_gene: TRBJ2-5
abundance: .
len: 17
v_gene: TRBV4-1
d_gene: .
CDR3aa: CASSQEGSGYFQETQYF
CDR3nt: TGCGCCAGCAGCCAAGAGGGGAGCGGGTATTTCCAAGAGACCCAGTACTTC

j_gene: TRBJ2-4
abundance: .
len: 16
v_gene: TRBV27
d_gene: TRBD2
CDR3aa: CASSELAEAAKNIQYF
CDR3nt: TGTGCCAGCAGTGAACTAGCGGAGGCAGCCAAAAACATTCAGTACTTC

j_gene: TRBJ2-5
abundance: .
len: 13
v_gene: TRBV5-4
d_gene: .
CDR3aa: CASSLASDETQYF
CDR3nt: TGTGCCAGCAGCTTGGCCTCGGATGAGACCCAGTACTTC

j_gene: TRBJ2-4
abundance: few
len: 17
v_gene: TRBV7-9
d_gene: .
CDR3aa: CASSLDTGDLAKNIQYF
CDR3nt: TGTGCCAGCAGCTTAGACACAGGGGACTTAGCCAAAAACATTCAGTACTTC

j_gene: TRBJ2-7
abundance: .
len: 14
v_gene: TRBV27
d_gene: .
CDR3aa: CASSSLGQIYEQYF
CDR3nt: TGTGCCAGCAGTTCCCTGGGGCAAATCTACGAGCAGTACTTC

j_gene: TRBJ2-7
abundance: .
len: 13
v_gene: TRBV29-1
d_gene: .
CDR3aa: CSVETGHNYEQYF
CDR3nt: TGCAGCGTTGAAACGGGGCACAACTACGAGCAGTACTTC

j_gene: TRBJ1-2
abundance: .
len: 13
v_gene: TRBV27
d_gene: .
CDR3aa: CASSTHPLRGYTF
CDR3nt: TGTGCCAGCAGCACCCACCCGTTGAGGGGCTACACCTTC

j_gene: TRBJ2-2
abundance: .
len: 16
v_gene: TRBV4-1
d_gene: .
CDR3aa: CASSQDLTGNTGELFF
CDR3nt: TGCGCCAGCAGCCAAGATTTGACAGGGAACACCGGGGAGCTGTTTTTT

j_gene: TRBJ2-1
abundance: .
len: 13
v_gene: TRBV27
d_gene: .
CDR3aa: CASSRQGLNEQFF
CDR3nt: TGTGCCAGCAGTCGACAGGGACTCAATGAGCAGTTCTTC

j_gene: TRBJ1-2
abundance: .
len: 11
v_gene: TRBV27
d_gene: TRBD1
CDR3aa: CASGTVYGYTF
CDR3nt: TGTGCCAGCGGGACAGTCTATGGCTACACCTTC

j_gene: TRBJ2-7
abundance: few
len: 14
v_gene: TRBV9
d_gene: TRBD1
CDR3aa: CASSVRDRSHEQYF
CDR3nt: TGTGCCAGCAGCGTCCGGGACAGGAGCCACGAGCAGTACTTC

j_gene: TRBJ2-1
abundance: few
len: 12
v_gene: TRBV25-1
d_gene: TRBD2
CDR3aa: CASSRSGAEQFF
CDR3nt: TGTGCCAGCAGTCGAAGCGGGGCTGAGCAGTTCTTC

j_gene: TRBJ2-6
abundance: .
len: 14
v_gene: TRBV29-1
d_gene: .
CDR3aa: CSVESGGRANVLTF
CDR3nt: TGCAGCGTTGAATCAGGCGGGAGGGCCAACGTCCTGACTTTC

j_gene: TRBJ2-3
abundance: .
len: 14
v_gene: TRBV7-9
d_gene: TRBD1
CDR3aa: CASSEQGAGDTQYF
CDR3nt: TGTGCCAGCAGTGAACAGGGGGCGGGAGATACGCAGTATTTT

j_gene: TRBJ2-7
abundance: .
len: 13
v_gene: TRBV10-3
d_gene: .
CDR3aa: CAISLGSFYEQYF
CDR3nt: TGTGCCATCAGCCTGGGCTCCTTCTACGAGCAGTACTTC

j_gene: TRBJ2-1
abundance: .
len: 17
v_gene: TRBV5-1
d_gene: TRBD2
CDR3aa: CASSLDGREVPYNEQFF
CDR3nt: TGCGCCAGCAGCTTGGATGGGCGGGAGGTCCCCTACAATGAGCAGTTCTTC

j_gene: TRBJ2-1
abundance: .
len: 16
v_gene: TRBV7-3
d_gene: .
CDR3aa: CASSLSRVSSYNEQFF
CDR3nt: TGTGCCAGCAGCTTATCTCGAGTGAGCTCCTACAATGAGCAGTTCTTC

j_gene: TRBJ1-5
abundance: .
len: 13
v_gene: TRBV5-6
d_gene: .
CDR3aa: CASSLVGNQPQHF
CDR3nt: TGTGCCAGCAGCTTGGTGGGGAATCAGCCCCAGCATTTT

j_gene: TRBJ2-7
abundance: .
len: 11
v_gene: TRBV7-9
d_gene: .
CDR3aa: CASSFLYEQYF
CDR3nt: TGTGCCAGCAGCTTCTTGTACGAGCAGTACTTC

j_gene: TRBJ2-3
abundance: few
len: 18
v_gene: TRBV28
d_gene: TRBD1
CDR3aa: CASSLQIGDRVSTDTQYF
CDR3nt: TGTGCCAGCAGTTTACAAATTGGGGACAGGGTCTCAACAGATACGCAGTATTTT

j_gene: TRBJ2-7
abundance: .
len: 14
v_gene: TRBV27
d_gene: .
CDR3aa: CASTPSLRSYEQYF
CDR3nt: TGTGCCAGCACCCCGTCCCTCCGAAGTTACGAGCAGTACTTC

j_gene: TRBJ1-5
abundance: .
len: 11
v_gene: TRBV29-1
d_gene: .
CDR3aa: CSVVSVQPQHF
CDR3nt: TGCAGCGTTGTTTCGGTTCAGCCCCAGCATTTT

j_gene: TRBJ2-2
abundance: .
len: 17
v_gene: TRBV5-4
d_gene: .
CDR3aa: CASSPQDTPLNTGELFF
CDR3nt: TGTGCCAGCAGCCCTCAGGATACTCCTTTGAACACCGGGGAGCTGTTTTTT

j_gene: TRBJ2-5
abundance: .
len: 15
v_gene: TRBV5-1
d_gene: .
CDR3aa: CASSLDRKTYGTQYF
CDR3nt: TGCGCCAGCAGCTTGGACCGTAAGACCTATGGGACCCAGTACTTC

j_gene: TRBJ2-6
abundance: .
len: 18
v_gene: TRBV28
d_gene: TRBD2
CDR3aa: CASSLWAGGSSGANVLTF
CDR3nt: TGTGCCAGCAGTTTATGGGCGGGAGGCTCCTCTGGGGCCAACGTCCTGACTTTC

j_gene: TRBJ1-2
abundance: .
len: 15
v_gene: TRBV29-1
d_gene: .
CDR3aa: CSVEDQQEGNYGYTF
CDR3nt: TGCAGCGTTGAAGATCAGCAGGAGGGGAACTATGGCTACACCTTC

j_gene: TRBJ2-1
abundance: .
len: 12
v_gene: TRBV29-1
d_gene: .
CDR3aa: CSVELRGNEQFF
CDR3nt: TGCAGCGTGGAACTGCGGGGTAATGAGCAGTTCTTC

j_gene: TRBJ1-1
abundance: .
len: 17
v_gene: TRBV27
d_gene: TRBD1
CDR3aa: CAIQRDRDIGKNTEAFF
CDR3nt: TGTGCCATCCAAAGGGACAGGGACATAGGGAAGAACACTGAAGCTTTCTTT

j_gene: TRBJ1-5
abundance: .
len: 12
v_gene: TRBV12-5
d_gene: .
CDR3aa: CASTIGNQPQHF
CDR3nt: TGTGCTAGTACAATAGGCAATCAGCCCCAGCATTTT

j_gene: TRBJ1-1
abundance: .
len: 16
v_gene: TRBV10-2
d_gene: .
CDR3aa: CASSVGQPSGNTEAFF
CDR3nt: TGCGCCAGCAGTGTTGGGCAACCATCTGGGAACACTGAAGCTTTCTTT

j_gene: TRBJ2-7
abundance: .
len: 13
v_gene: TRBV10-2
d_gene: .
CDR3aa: CASRPGGLYEQYF
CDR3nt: TGCGCCAGCAGACCCGGGGGCCTGTACGAGCAGTACTTC

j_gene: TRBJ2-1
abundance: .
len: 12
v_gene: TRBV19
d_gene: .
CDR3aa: CASSAVGDEQFF
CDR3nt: TGTGCCAGTAGTGCGGTCGGCGATGAGCAGTTCTTC

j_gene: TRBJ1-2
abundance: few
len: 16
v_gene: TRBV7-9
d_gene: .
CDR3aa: CASSRYRDPVTDGYTF
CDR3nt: TGTGCCAGCAGCCGATACCGGGACCCAGTCACAGATGGCTACACCTTC

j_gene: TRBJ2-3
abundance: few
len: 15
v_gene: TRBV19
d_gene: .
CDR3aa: CASSIGGTYTDTQYF
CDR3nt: TGTGCCAGTAGTATCGGGGGAACCTACACAGATACGCAGTATTTT